These 10 T cell receptor beta chains were all obtained from the same sample, sequenced in a study of cytomegalovirus exposure and HLA in healthy donors. Assay: immunoSEQ multiplex PCR; the TCRdb copy retains only in-frame clones and omits some. Among some 140,000 clones listed, approximately 87% were seen once. The sample was PBMCs. The receptors here all came from a man aged 18 to 30 in good health and CMV-seronegative.

The chain couples TRBV2 to TRBJ1-5, with TRBD1 matching 7 bases. Germline V gene data show CDR1 as SNHLY and CDR2 as FYNNEI. The V and J ends lost 2 bases and 5 bases, in that order; junction bases with no gene match: 3. There are 14 residues in the CDR3. CDR3 nucleotides: TGTGCCAGCAGTGAATATGACAGGGATCAGCCCCAGCATTTT. As protein: CASSEYDRDQPQHF.

V and J are TRBV13 and TRBJ2-1, with D possibly TRBD2 on 6 matching bases. The CDR3 totals 15 residues. Trimming cost V 4 bases and J 6 bases, with 16 bases left between them. Looked up from germline, CDR1 is PRHDT and CDR2 is FYEKMQ (reference sequence). The CDR3 region is CASSSALGLTNEQFF. The CDR3 DNA reads TGTGCCAGCAGCTCAGCTCTCGGACTAACCAATGAGCAGTTCTTC.

The V and J genes are TRBV18 and TRBJ1-2; D call uncertain. Looked up from germline, CDR1 is KGHSH and CDR2 is LQKENI. This CDR3 region has 11 residues. Trimming removed 5 bases from V and 4 bases from J, with 5 bases in between. The CDR3 DNA reads TGTGCCAGCTCAGGCGGCTATGGCTACACCTTC. Residues: CASSGGYGYTF.

This chain connects TRBV29-1 to TRBJ2-7; the match to TRBD2 covers 11 bases. The CDR3 runs to 15 residues. V trimming: 7 bases; J trimming: 0 bases; junction bases outside the gene matches: 8. Germline-derived CDR1 and CDR2 are SQVTM and ANQGSEA. CDR3 DNA: TGCAGCGCTAGACTAGCGGGGAGGAGCTCCTACGAGCAGTACTTC. This encodes CSARLAGRSSYEQYF.

The chain is built from TRBV4-2 and TRBJ2-2; D is undetermined. The CDR3 runs to 15 residues. The V and J ends lost 0 bases and 0 bases respectively, with 5 bases between them. The germline CDR1 and CDR2 sequences are LGHNA and YNFKEQ. Written as DNA, the CDR3 is TGTGCCAGCAGCCAAGAGCCGGCGAACACCGGGGAGCTGTTTTTT. This translates into CASSQEPANTGELFF.

The chain carries TRBV15 and TRBJ1-5, with D uncertain. The CDR3 runs 13 residues. Trimming took off 8 bases at V and 2 bases at J, with 10 bases between the two ends. Per germline, CDR1 LNHNV and CDR2 YYDKDF (reference sequence). The CDR3 bases are TGTGCCACCGGGAGGGTCCGCAATCAGCCCCAGCATTTT. Its translation is CATGRVRNQPQHF. Drawing the rest from reference TRBV15 and TRBJ1-5, the complete variable domain is DAMVIQNPRYQVTQFGKPVTLSCSQTLNHNVMYWYQQKSSQAPKLLFHYYDKDFNNEADTPDNFQSRRPNTSFCFLDIRSPGLGDTAMYLCATGRVRNQPQHFGDGTRLSIL.

This clone was seen a single time. The chain uses TRBV5-3 and TRBJ2-7; D gene unclear. Being an ORF, TRBV5-3 has a function that is uncertain. V dropped 0 bases and J dropped 3 bases, with 19 bases sitting between them. The CDR3 has 17 residues. This CDR3 reads CARSLAPGQVRIYEQYF. For the CDR3, the DNA is TGTGCCAGAAGCTTGGCTCCTGGGCAGGTTAGGATCTACGAGCAGTACTTC.

The chain uses TRBV27 and TRBJ1-1; D is undetermined. CDR3 length: 14 amino acids. In germline, CDR1 is MNHEY, CDR2 SMNVEV (reference sequence). The V gene lost 2 bases and the J gene lost 5 bases, with 12 bases spanning the gap. The CDR3 is CASSLSRGRTEAFF. The CDR3 nucleotides are TGTGCCAGCAGTTTAAGTCGGGGTAGGACTGAAGCTTTCTTT.

The gene calls are TRBV5-1 and TRBJ2-1; D gene uncertain. The CDR3 contains 16 residues. V lost 4 bases to trimming and J lost 0 bases, with 14 bases between them. Germline V gene sequence: CDR1 SGHRS, CDR2 YFSETQ. The DNA of the CDR3 is TGCGCCAGCAGCATAGTTGGAGCGCTCTCCTACAATGAGCAGTTCTTC. This gives the protein CASSIVGALSYNEQFF.

In DNA, the CDR3 is TGTGCCAGCAGCTTGGCCGACAGTCTCGCCCCAAATGATACGCAGTATTTT. It is translated as CASSLADSLAPNDTQYF. The chain links TRBV5-6 to TRBJ2-3, with D perhaps TRBD1 (5 bases). The V end lost 0 bases, the J end lost 6 bases, and 20 bases lay between the germline ends. This CDR3 spans 17 amino acids. Germline CDR1 is SGHDT and CDR2 is YYEEEE.